Given below is one TCR beta chain in context. What it binds is not known. The data stem from a study of T cell responses to AZD1222 COVID-19 vaccine. Study-wide points: Possibly, clonal diversity was underestimated; donors were largely white British and included more females. Compared with day 0, the breadth and depth of the Spike-specific TCR repertoire rose significantly after two doses of AZD1222.

TCRdb's copy holds only in-frame clones and misses some; the assay was immunoSEQ multiplex PCR. The data contain 150,000 or so clones, around nine tenths of them singletons. This specimen was peripheral blood, taken on day 0 of AZD1222 vaccination. The TCR sequence derives from an adult in good health.

In DNA, the CDR3 is TGTGCCAGCAGTTTTGGCGCGGATGAAAAACTGTTTTTT. It translates to CASSFGADEKLFF. This chain links TRBV12-3 or TRBV12-4 with TRBJ1-4; D gene uncertain. There are 13 residues in the CDR3. Trimming shortened V by 3 bases and J by 6 bases, and 8 bases separated the two germline ends.